The 28 T cell receptor beta chains reported below all come from one sample, sequenced in a study of OX40 agonist ivuxolimab in advanced cancers. Only in-frame clones appear in the TCRdb table, and some are missing; sequencing was by immunoSEQ multiplex PCR. The table has over 55,000 clones, about four fifths seen once; the top ten hold 1.9%. This specimen consisted of CD4+ or CD8+ T cells sorted from blood, obtained in a trial of the OX40 agonist ivuxolimab. Every receptor here comes from an adult with an advanced solid tumor such as melanoma, head and neck, liver or kidney cancer.

The DNA of the CDR3 is TGTGCCAGCAGCGTCGACCCACAGGGAGATGGAGCTTTCTTT. The encoded protein is CASSVDPQGDGAFF. This chain connects TRBV9 to TRBJ1-1, with D maybe TRBD1 (6 bases). This CDR3 is built from 14 residues. V was clipped by 2 bases and J by 10 bases, with 18 bases between them. The V gene's germline CDR1 is SGDLS and CDR2 YYNGEE.

CDR3 protein: CASRASGDNEQFF. The CDR3 DNA reads as TGTGCCAGCAGGGCTAGCGGGGACAATGAGCAGTTCTTC. The chain employs TRBV6-5 and TRBJ2-1, with 9 bases fitting TRBD2. Germline CDR1 and CDR2: MNHEY and SVGAGI. The CDR3 extends over 13 amino acids. V was clipped by 6 bases and J by 5 bases; unmatched bases: 2.

The chain combines TRBV5-5 with TRBJ1-1, with D possibly matching TRBD1 (6 bases). The CDR3 length is 15 residues. From germline, CDR1 is SGHKS and CDR2 YYEKEE (reference sequence). V was pared by 3 bases and J by 4 bases, with 16 bases between. DNA for the CDR3: TGTGCCAGCAGCTGGACGGGGGCAGGGTCCACTGAAGCTTTCTTT. Translating it yields CASSWTGAGSTEAFF.

The CDR3 coding sequence is TGTGCCACCTCGAGGGGGGCGGACCTTTACAATGAGCAGTTCTTC. Translation gives CATSRGADLYNEQFF. The gene calls are TRBV27 and TRBJ2-1; D could derive from TRBD1 or TRBD2 (6 bases each). Trimming removed 10 bases from V and 4 bases from J, with 20 bases in between. This CDR3 spans 15 amino acids. Germline-derived CDR1 and CDR2 are MNHEY and SMNVEV (reference sequence).

The chain has TRBV6-5 and TRBJ1-2; no clear D gene. The CDR3 loop spans 15 amino acids. CDR1 and CDR2 (germline): MNHEY, SVGAGI. Trimming took 0 bases from V and 4 from J, leaving 12 bases between them. CDR3 in DNA: TGTGCCAGCAGTTACTCGTTAGGACGGATCTATGGCTACACCTTC. The encoded protein is CASSYSLGRIYGYTF.

V is TRBV5-1 and J is TRBJ2-5; TRBD2 agrees at 10 bases. The CDR3 sequence is 15 residues long. Germline V lookup: CDR1 SGHRS, CDR2 YFSETQ. Trimming cost V 1 base and J 5 bases; bases outside gene matches: 5. The CDR3 DNA reads TGCGCCAGCAGCTTGTCTAGCGGGAGTACGGAGACCCAGTACTTC. This encodes CASSLSSGSTETQYF.

This chain uses TRBV30 with TRBJ1-1, with a weak D call TRBD1 (5 bases). Germline V CDR1 and CDR2: GTSNPN, SVGIG (reference sequence). With 4 bases removed from V and 4 bases from J, the gap between germline ends came to 10 bases. The CDR3 loop spans 12 amino acids. For the CDR3, the DNA is TGTGCCTGGAACGGTGGGACCACTGAAGCTTTCTTT. Translated: CAWNGGTTEAFF.

There are a few counts of this clone. This chain links TRBV7-6 with TRBJ2-1, with D hard to call. CDR1 and CDR2 from the germline V gene are SGHVS and FNYEAQ. Trimming left V 5 bases short and J 10 bases short, with 12 bases between. The CDR3 contains 12 residues. CDR3 amino acids: CASSLPAREQFF. DNA of the CDR3: TGTGCCAGCAGCCTCCCCGCGAGGGAGCAGTTCTTC.

V is TRBV5-1 and J is TRBJ1-2; maybe TRBD1 (6 bases). The germline V gene encodes CDR1 SGHRS and CDR2 YFSETQ. Deletions cut 2 bases from V and 0 bases from J, with 11 bases between. CDR3 length: 15 amino acids. The DNA of the CDR3 is TGCGCCAGCAGCTTACAGGGTCACACTAACTATGGCTACACCTTC. Amino acids: CASSLQGHTNYGYTF. Complete variable domain (other parts from reference TRBV5-1 and TRBJ1-2): KAGVTQTPRYLIKTRGQQVTLSCSPISGHRSVSWYQQTPGQGLQFLFEYFSETQRNKGNFPGRFSGRQFSNSRSEMNVSTLELGDSALYLCASSLQGHTNYGYTFGSGTRLTVV.

V gene TRBV18 combines with J gene TRBJ2-7, with 7 bases fitting TRBD2. CDR3 length: 14 amino acids. Germline-derived CDR1 and CDR2 are KGHSH and LQKENI. Unmatched junction bases numbered 1, after V lost 0 bases and J lost 2 bases. The CDR3 sequence: CASSPPGLTYEQYF. CDR3 nucleotides: TGTGCCAGCTCACCACCGGGACTAACCTACGAGCAGTACTTC.

The V gene is TRBV7-6, the J gene TRBJ2-3, with D maybe TRBD2 (6 bases). CDR1 SGHVS and CDR2 FNYEAQ come from the germline V gene. This CDR3 spans 16 amino acids. V was cut by 1 base and J by 2 bases, with 13 bases left in between. DNA for the CDR3: TGTGCCAGCAGCTTAGGGGCTAGCGAGGTCACAGATACGCAGTATTTT. Its translation: CASSLGASEVTDTQYF.

The CDR3 sequence: CASSSGAGANYGYTF. CDR3 DNA sequence: TGCGCCAGCAGCTCGGGGGCAGGGGCCAACTATGGCTACACCTTC. The chain links TRBV5-1 to TRBJ1-2; D is possibly TRBD1 (6 bases). Trimming stripped 3 bases from V and 2 bases from J, with 14 bases between. The CDR3 sequence is 15 residues long. CDR1 and CDR2 (germline): SGHRS, YFSETQ.

The chain couples TRBV6-1 to TRBJ1-4; D not certain. From germline, CDR1 is MNHNS and CDR2 SASEGT. The V gene lost 6 bases and the J gene lost 7 bases, with 18 bases spanning the gap. The CDR3 is made up of 15 amino acids. The CDR3 DNA is TGTGCCAGCAGGAACAGAATTGGCCGGGGTGAAAAACTGTTTTTT. Residues: CASRNRIGRGEKLFF.

The chain has TRBV11-2 and TRBJ2-2; TRBD1 might be the D (5 bases). Trimming pared 2 bases from V and 5 bases from J, leaving 21 bases between. This CDR3 contains 18 residues. Germline values: CDR1 SGHAT, CDR2 FQNNGV. The CDR3 reads CASSLNGKGRLGTGELFF. In DNA form, the CDR3 reads TGTGCCAGCAGCTTAAACGGCAAGGGGCGATTGGGGACCGGGGAGCTGTTTTTT. Combining the CDR3 with reference TRBV11-2 and TRBJ2-2 gives the whole variable domain EAGVAQSPRYKIIEKRQSVAFWCNPISGHATLYWYQQILGQGPKLLIQFQNNGVVDDSQLPKDRFSAERLKGVDSTLKIQPAKLEDSAVYLCASSLNGKGRLGTGELFFGEGSRLTVL.

The chain has TRBV29-1 and TRBJ2-1; tentatively, D is TRBD1 or TRBD2 (6 bases each). The CDR3 sequence is 14 residues long. V was pared by 2 bases and J by 7 bases, with 15 bases between. Germline V lookup: CDR1 SQVTM, CDR2 ANQGSEA. The CDR3 loop reads CSVETGGAVNEQFF. CDR3 coding DNA: TGCAGCGTTGAAACCGGGGGCGCGGTGAATGAGCAGTTCTTC.

This chain joins TRBV18 and TRBJ2-7, with a tentative D call TRBD1 (6 bases). Germline loops: CDR1 KGHSH, CDR2 LQKENI. V was pared by 3 bases and J by 4 bases, with 10 bases between. The CDR3 has 13 amino acids. CDR3 sequence: CASSPIGTYEQYV. CDR3 coding DNA: TGTGCCAGCTCACCTATTGGGACATACGAGCAGTACGTC.

V usage is TRBV11-1 and J usage is TRBJ2-7; no reliable D call. The CDR3 is 14 residues long. Between the trimmed V and J ends, which lost 2 bases and 0 bases, there was a span of 8 bases. The germline V gene has CDR1 SGHAT and CDR2 FQDESV (reference sequence). The CDR3 sequence is CASSLRVGSYEQYF. DNA of the CDR3: TGTGCCAGCAGCTTACGGGTTGGCTCCTACGAGCAGTACTTC.

The gene calls are TRBV19 and TRBJ1-5; 8 bases match TRBD1. CDR3 length: 14 residues. V lost 6 bases and J lost 6; bases outside the gene matches: 7. Germline CDR1 and CDR2: LNHDA and SQIVND (reference sequence). CDR3 in amino acids: CASRIGQGLQPQHF. The CDR3 DNA follows: TGTGCCAGTAGGATCGGACAGGGACTTCAGCCCCAGCATTTT. Full variable domain (outside the CDR3, taken from reference TRBV19 and TRBJ1-5): DGGITQSPKYLFRKEGQNVTLSCEQNLNHDAMYWYRQDPGQGLRLIYYSQIVNDFQKGDIAEGYSVSREKKESFPLTVTSAQKNPTAFYLCASRIGQGLQPQHFGDGTRLSIL.

This sequence joins TRBV19 and TRBJ2-1; 8 bases map to TRBD2. The CDR3 has 15 residues. Losses at the gene ends were 4 bases for V and 10 bases for J; bases not matched to a gene: 12. CDR1 is LNHDA, CDR2 SQIVND, per germline (reference sequence). DNA for the CDR3: TGTGCCAGTAGTACTCTATCAGCGGGAGCAGAAGAGCAGTTCTTC. It codes for CASSTLSAGAEEQFF.

This clone came up a few times. CDR3 in amino acids: CASSRLAGSYEQYF. In nucleotides, the CDR3 is TGTGCCAGCAGCCGACTAGCGGGGTCCTACGAGCAGTACTTC. The rearrangement joins TRBV7-6 to TRBJ2-7, with TRBD2 matching over 11 bases. The germline gives CDR1 SGHVS, CDR2 FNYEAQ. After removal of 5 bases from V and 1 base from J, the junction contained 1 base not matched to a gene. The CDR3 is 14 residues long.

V is TRBV5-5 and J is TRBJ1-3; no firm D call. The V and J ends lost 1 base and 0 bases respectively, with 2 bases between them. This CDR3 comprises 13 residues. In germline, CDR1 is SGHKS, CDR2 YYEKEE (reference sequence). CDR3 protein: CASSLFSGNTIYF. For the CDR3, the DNA is TGTGCCAGCAGCTTGTTCTCTGGAAACACCATATATTTT.

This sequence joins TRBV7-3 and TRBJ1-1, with D unresolved. Trimming took 4 bases from V and 4 from J, leaving 10 bases between them. The length of the CDR3 is 13 residues. Germline CDR1 reads SGHTA; CDR2 reads FQGTGA. This CDR3 is CASSSYEGTEAFF. DNA of the CDR3: TGTGCCAGCAGCTCTTACGAGGGCACTGAAGCTTTCTTT.

V gene TRBV10-3 combines with J gene TRBJ2-3; 9 bases line up with TRBD2. V was clipped by 8 bases and J by 0 bases; unmatched bases: 6. The CDR3 consists of 15 residues. Germline CDR1 reads ENHRY; CDR2 reads SYGVKD. The CDR3 protein is CAIGWTSASTDTQYF. DNA for the CDR3: TGTGCCATCGGCTGGACTAGCGCTAGCACAGATACGCAGTATTTT.

The chain joins TRBV11-3 to TRBJ2-5; D not certain. V dropped 1 base and J dropped 5 bases, with 2 bases sitting between them. The CDR3 totals 11 residues. Germline lookup yields CDR1 SGHNT and CDR2 YENEEA. The CDR3 spells CASSLVETQYF. The CDR3 nucleotides are TGTGCCAGCAGCTTAGTTGAGACCCAGTACTTC.

The chain is built from TRBV27 and TRBJ1-5; possible D gene TRBD1, 6 bases. The CDR3 is 17 residues long. Germline assignment: CDR1 MNHEY and CDR2 SMNVEV (reference sequence). V was cut by 3 bases and J by 6 bases, with 21 bases left in between. The CDR3 nucleotides are TGTGCCAGCAGTTTTCTCGGGGGCGCATTATCTGGTCAGCCCCAGCATTTT. Amino acid sequence: CASSFLGGALSGQPQHF.

The chain recombines TRBV11-3 with TRBJ1-2; D remains ambiguous. The CDR3 has 13 residues. Germline V gene sequence: CDR1 SGHNT, CDR2 YENEEA. Trimming stripped 9 bases from V and 4 bases from J, with 15 bases between. The CDR3 DNA reads TGTGCCAGGGAACGAGGGATGATCTATGGCTACACCTTC. This gives the protein CARERGMIYGYTF.

The chain combines TRBV29-1 with TRBJ1-1, with TRBD1 as a possible D gene (6 bases). There are 13 residues in the CDR3. The germline gives CDR1 SQVTM, CDR2 ANQGSEA. Trimming took 3 bases from V and 6 from J, leaving 14 bases between them. The CDR3 is CSVEDIGGAEAFF. The DNA for the CDR3 is TGCAGCGTTGAGGATATCGGGGGCGCTGAAGCTTTCTTT. The variable domain in full, with the rest retrieved from reference TRBV29-1 and TRBJ1-1, is SAVISQKPSRDICQRGTSLTIQCQVDSQVTMMFWYRQQPGQSLTLIATANQGSEATYESGFVIDKFPISRPNLTFSTLTVSNMSPEDSSIYLCSVEDIGGAEAFFGQGTRLTVV.

With respect to this clone: At the DNA level, this CDR3 is encoded by other sequences in the same sample as well. This chain connects TRBV5-1 to TRBJ2-1; 7 bases fit TRBD2. V trimming: 0 bases; J trimming: 2 bases; junction bases outside the gene matches: 2. This CDR3 contains 15 residues. Germline V gene lookup returns CDR1 SGHRS and CDR2 YFSETQ. In DNA form, the CDR3 reads TGCGCCAGCAGCTTGGGCGGGAGCGCCTACAATGAGCAGTTCTTC. As protein: CASSLGGSAYNEQFF.